This TCR beta chain is from a study of blood T cell repertoires in COVID-19. On the study more broadly: COVID-19 samples collected from the United States, Italy and Spain covered acute and convalescent phases.

All exposed participants met a person with COVID-19 within 2 weeks before entering the study. The method was immunoSEQ multiplex PCR; TCRdb's version includes in-frame clones alone and lacks a portion of them. The sample includes approximately 250,000 clones, approximately 90% of them seen just once. CDR1 is PRHDT and CDR2 is FYEKMQ in the germline V gene (reference sequence). V lost 2 bases and J 0 bases, leaving 13 bases between the germline ends. This CDR3 is built from 16 residues. This sequence originates from a man in his forties who had been exposed to COVID-19. Material for sequencing was PBMCs or T cells enriched from blood (not recorded which). This chain connects TRBV13 to TRBJ2-5; D is possibly TRBD2 (6 bases). The CDR3 nucleotides read TGTGCCAGCAGCTTATTTGCGGGGACGTACCAAGAGACCCAGTACTTC. Protein: CASSLFAGTYQETQYF.